The source of this TCR beta chain is a study of blood T cell repertoires in COVID-19 (dated by TCRdb to between 2020 and 2021). Regarding the research as a whole: Samples from collaborators originated in the United States, Italy and Spain and spanned both the acute and convalescent phases of COVID-19. Samples were obtained from the ongoing ImmuneRACE study (first 160 participants) and from 1,254 subjects provided by 6 global collaborators. Subjects who had been exposed to COVID-19, were actively infected with it, or had recovered from it provided the deeply sampled blood TCRbeta repertoires that made up the dataset. Where HLA class I and class II types were available, the types were taken from metadata supplied by the sample provider, not from assay-based typing. A de-identified subject ID, COVID-19 status, age in years and sex were almost always included in the sample metadata. The repertoires were released in a freely available public database intended as a resource for research on the immune response to SARS-CoV-2. The prospective study material was composed of cDNA or gDNA derived from T cells, B-cell-depleted T cells, or PBMCs.

On this clone: The antigen it recognizes is unknown. Base quality data are lacking; no much larger clone is found one base away.

Each collaborating institution followed its own protocols to collect whole blood in K2EDTA tubes. For TCRbeta analysis, collaborators shipped samples as frozen whole blood, isolated PBMCs, or DNA extracted from either of those sample types. The immunoSEQ Assay, a bias-controlled multiplex PCR, was used to amplify TCRbeta CDR3 regions from genomic DNA. Under the source paper's analysis protocol: Within the assay, amplification of reference gene primers was used to estimate how many nucleated cells each sample contained. To quantify the absolute abundance of each unique TCRbeta CDR3 rearrangement, sequence reads were collapsed and filtered. For each sample, productive Simpson clonality was calculated as the square root of Simpson's diversity index over productive rearrangements. This is the immuneACCESS table as TCRdb keeps it, with only in-frame sequences that have V and J called. A part of the clones is gone; compared with another copy, unresolved V genes explain less than half, and the rest is unexplained. That table gives V, J and clone size, and the DNA gave D and trimming. This sample gives about 60,000 clones in total; about 87% of them show up just once. Clones ranked in the top ten supply 1.2% to 1.5% of the sample.

The investigation overall reported the following: How much clinical and demographic metadata was included differed by source and by participant, and the metadata was provided uncurated.

The receptor was derived from a man in his fifties or sixties with acute or convalescent COVID-19. The sample was peripheral blood.

The CDR3 region reads CASSQVRGHYGRANEKLFF. The base sequence is TGTGCCAGCAGCCAAGTACGAGGGCACTACGGGAGGGCTAATGAAAAACTGTTTTTT. Here the chain combines TRBV3-1 (or the pseudogene TRBV3-2) and TRBJ1-4; too little of a D gene remains to name it. Cut back by 1 base and 3 bases, the V and J ends lie 21 bases apart. From the cysteine up to the phenylalanine, the CDR3 has a length of 19 residues. The kept DNA is CDR3 alone, 57 bases in frame from the first base. CDR1 and CDR2 were assigned from the germline V gene (reference sequence) as LGHDT and YNNKEL.